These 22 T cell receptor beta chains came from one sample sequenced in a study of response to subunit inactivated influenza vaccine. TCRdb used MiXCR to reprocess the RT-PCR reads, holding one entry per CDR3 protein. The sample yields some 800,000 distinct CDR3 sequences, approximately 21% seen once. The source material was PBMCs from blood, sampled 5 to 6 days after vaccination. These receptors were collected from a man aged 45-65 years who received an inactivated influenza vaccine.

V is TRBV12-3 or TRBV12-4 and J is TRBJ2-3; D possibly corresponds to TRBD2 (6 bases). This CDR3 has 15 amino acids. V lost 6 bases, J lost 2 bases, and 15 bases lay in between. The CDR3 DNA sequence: TGTGCCAGCAGCGCAGCGGGCCTAGCCACAGATACGCAGTATTTT. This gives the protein CASSAAGLATDTQYF.

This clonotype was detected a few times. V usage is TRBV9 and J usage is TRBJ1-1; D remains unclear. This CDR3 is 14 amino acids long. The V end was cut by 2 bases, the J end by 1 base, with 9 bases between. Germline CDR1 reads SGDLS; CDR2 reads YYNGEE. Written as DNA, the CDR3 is TGTGCCAGCAGCGTGGATGACCCGAACACTGAAGCTTTCTTT. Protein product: CASSVDDPNTEAFF.

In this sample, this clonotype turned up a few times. In nucleotides, the CDR3 is TGCAGTGCTAAAGGGACTAGCGGGGGGGCGCGGGAGACCCAGTACTTC. Its protein is CSAKGTSGGARETQYF. The rearrangement uses TRBV20-1 and TRBJ2-5, with 16 nucleotides matching TRBD2. Losses at the gene ends were 4 bases for V and 5 bases for J; bases not matched to a gene: 7. The germline V gene encodes CDR1 DFQATT and CDR2 SNEGSKA (reference sequence). There are 16 residues in the CDR3.

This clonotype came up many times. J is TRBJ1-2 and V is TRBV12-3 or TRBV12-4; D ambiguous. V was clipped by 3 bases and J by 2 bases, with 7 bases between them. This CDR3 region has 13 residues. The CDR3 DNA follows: TGTGCCAGCAGTTTTACGCGAAACTATGGCTACACCTTC. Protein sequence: CASSFTRNYGYTF.

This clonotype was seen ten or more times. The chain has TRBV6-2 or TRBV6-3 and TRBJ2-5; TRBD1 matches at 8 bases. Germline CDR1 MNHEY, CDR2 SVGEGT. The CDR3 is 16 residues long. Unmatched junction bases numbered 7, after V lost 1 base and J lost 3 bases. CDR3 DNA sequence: TGTGCCAGCAGTTACTTACAGGGGGTTTTGGAAGAGACCCAGTACTTC. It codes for CASSYLQGVLEETQYF.

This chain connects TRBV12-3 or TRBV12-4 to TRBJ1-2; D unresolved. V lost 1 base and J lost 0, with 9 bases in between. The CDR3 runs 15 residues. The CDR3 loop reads CASSLGYPANYGYTF. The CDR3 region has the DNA TGTGCCAGCAGTTTAGGCTATCCGGCTAACTATGGCTACACCTTC.

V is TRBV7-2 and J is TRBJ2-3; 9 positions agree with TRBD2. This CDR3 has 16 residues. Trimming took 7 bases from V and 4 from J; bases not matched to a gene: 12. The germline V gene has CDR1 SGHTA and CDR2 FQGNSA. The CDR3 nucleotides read TGTGCCAGCACCCCCCAGGGCGGGGGGGCCGCAGATACGCAGTATTTT. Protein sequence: CASTPQGGGAADTQYF.

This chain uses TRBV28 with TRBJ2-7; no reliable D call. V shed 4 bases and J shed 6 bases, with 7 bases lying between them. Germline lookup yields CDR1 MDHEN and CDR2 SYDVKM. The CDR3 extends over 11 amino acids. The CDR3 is CASSWDIEQYF. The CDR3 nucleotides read TGTGCCAGCAGTTGGGATATCGAGCAGTACTTC.

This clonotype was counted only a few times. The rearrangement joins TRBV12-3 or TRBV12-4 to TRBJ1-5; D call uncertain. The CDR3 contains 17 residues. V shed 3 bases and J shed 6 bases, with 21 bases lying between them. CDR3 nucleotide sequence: TGTGCCAGCAGTTTCAAGGGAAATCATGCGGGTGCTCAGCCCCAGCATTTT. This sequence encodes CASSFKGNHAGAQPQHF.

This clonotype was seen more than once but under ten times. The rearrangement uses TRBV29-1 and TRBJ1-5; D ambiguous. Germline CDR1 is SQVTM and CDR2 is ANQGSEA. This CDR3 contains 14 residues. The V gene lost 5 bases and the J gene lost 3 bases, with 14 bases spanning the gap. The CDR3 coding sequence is TGCAGCGTTAAGACAACCGACCCCAATCAGCCCCAGCATTTT. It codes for CSVKTTDPNQPQHF.

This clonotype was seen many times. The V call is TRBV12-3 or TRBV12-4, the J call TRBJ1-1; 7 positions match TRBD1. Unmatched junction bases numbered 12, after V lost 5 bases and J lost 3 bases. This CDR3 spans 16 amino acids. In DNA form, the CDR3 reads TGTGCCAGCAGTCATCGATTGGACAGGCTGGACACTGAAGCTTTCTTT. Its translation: CASSHRLDRLDTEAFF.

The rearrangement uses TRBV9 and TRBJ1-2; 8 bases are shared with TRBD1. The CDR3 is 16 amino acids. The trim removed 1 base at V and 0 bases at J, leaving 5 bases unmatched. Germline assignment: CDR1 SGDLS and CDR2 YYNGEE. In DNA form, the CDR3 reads TGTGCCAGCAGCGTATATGCAGGGGGCCCTAACTATGGCTACACCTTC. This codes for CASSVYAGGPNYGYTF.

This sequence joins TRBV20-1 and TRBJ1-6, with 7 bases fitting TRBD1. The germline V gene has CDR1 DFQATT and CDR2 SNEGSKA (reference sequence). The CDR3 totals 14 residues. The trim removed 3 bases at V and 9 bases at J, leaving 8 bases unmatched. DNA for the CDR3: TGCAGTGCTAGTCCCGGGACAGCGGCTTCACCCCTCCACTTT. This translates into CSASPGTAASPLHF.

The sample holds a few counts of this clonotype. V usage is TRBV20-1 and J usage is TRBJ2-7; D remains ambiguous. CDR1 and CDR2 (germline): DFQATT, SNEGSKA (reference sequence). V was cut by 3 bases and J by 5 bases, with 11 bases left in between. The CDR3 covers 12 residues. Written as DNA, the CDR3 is TGCAGTGCTAGCGCAGGCTTCGACGAGCAGTACTTC. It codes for CSASAGFDEQYF.

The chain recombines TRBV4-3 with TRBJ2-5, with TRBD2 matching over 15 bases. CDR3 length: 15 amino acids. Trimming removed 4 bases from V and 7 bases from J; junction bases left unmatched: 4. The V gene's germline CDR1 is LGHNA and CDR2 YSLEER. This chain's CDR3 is CASSLGLAGGGTQYF. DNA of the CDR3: TGCGCCAGCAGCCTGGGACTAGCGGGAGGCGGGACCCAGTACTTC.

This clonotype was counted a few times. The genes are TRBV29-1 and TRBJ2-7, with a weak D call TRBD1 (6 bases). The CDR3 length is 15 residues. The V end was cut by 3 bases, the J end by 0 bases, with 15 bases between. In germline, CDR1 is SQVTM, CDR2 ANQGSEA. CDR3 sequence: CSVDGTPSISYEQYF. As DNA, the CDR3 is TGCAGCGTTGACGGGACACCATCCATCTCCTACGAGCAGTACTTC.

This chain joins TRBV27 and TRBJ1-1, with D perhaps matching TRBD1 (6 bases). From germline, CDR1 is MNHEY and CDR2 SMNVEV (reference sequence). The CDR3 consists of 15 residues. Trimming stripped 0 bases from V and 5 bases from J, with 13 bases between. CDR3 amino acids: CASSLSPGAGTEAFF. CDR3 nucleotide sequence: TGTGCCAGCAGTTTATCTCCGGGGGCAGGTACTGAAGCTTTCTTT.

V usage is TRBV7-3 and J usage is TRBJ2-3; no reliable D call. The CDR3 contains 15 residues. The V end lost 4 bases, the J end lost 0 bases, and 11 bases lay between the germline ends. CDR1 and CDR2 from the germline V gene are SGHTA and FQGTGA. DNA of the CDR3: TGTGCCAGCAGCTCCCGGCCGGCGAGCACAGATACGCAGTATTTT. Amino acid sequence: CASSSRPASTDTQYF.

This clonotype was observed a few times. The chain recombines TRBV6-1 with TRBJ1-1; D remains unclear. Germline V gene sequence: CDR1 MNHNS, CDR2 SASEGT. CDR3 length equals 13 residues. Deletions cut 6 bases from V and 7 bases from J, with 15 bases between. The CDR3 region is CASSVRVFGEAFF. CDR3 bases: TGTGCCAGCAGCGTCCGGGTCTTCGGTGAAGCTTTCTTT.

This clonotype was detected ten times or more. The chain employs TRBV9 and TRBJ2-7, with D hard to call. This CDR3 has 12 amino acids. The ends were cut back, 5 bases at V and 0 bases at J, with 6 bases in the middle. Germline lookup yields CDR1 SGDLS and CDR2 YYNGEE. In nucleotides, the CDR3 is TGTGCCAGCAGTGGGCCCTCCTACGAGCAGTACTTC. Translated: CASSGPSYEQYF.

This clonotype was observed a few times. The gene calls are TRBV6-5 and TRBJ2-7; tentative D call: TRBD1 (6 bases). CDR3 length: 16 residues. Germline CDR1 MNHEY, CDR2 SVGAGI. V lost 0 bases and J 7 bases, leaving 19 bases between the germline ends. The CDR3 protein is CASSYSFGAGAGEQYF. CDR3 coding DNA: TGTGCCAGCAGTTACTCATTCGGGGCAGGGGCTGGAGAGCAGTACTTC.

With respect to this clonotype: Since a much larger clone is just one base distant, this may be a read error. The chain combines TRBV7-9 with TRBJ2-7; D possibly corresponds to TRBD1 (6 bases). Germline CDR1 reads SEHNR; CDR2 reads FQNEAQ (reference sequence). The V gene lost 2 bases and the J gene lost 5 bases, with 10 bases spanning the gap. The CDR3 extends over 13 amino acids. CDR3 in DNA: TGTGCCAGCAGCTTATCAGGGGACCACGAGCAGTACTTC. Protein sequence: CASSLSGDHEQYF.